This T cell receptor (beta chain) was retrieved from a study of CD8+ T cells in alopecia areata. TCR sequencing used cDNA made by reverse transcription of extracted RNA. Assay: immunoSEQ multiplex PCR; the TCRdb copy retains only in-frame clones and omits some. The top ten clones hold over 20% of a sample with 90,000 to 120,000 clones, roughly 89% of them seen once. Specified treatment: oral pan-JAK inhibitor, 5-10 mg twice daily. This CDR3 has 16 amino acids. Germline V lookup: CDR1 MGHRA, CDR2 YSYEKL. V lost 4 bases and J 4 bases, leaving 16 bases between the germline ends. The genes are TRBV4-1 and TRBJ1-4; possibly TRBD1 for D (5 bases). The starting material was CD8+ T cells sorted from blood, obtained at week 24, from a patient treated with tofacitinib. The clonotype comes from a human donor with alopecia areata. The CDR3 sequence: CASSLTKGRSNEKLFF. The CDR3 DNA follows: TGCGCCAGCAGCCTCACAAAGGGACGGAGTAATGAAAAACTGTTTTTT.